Below are 18 T cell receptor beta chains sequenced from a single sample in a study of OX40 agonist ivuxolimab in advanced cancers. Library preparation was by the immunoSEQ multiplex PCR assay. TCRdb mirrors the immuneACCESS table, restricted to in-frame sequences. Some clones are absent from its copies; in checked studies, under half trace to an unresolved V gene, and the reason for the others is unknown. Here the sample has 14,000 to 15,000 clones; over 60% occur a single time. Around 29% of the sample is taken by the ten largest. The sample in question was CD4+ or CD8+ T cells sorted from blood, obtained in a trial of the OX40 agonist ivuxolimab. Receptors originate from an adult with an advanced solid tumor such as melanoma, head and neck, liver or kidney cancer.

The V call is TRBV11-2, the J call TRBJ1-1; no firm D call. The CDR3 length is 14 residues. Germline assignment: CDR1 SGHAT and CDR2 FQNNGV. V gave up 1 base and J gave up 1 base, with 7 bases separating them. CDR3 sequence: CASSLVGGNTEAFF. CDR3 DNA sequence: TGTGCCAGCAGCTTAGTAGGTGGGAACACTGAAGCTTTCTTT. Full variable domain (remainder filled in from reference TRBV11-2 and TRBJ1-1): EAGVAQSPRYKIIEKRQSVAFWCNPISGHATLYWYQQILGQGPKLLIQFQNNGVVDDSQLPKDRFSAERLKGVDSTLKIQPAKLEDSAVYLCASSLVGGNTEAFFGQGTRLTVV.

The chain is built from TRBV5-6 and TRBJ2-1; 7 bases align to TRBD2. Germline CDR1 reads SGHDT; CDR2 reads YYEEEE. The CDR3 has 15 amino acids. Trimming at V came to 4 bases and at J to 6 bases, leaving 10 bases not matched to a gene. CDR3 loop: CASSRTRRISNEQFF. The CDR3 DNA follows: TGTGCCAGCAGCCGGACTAGGCGGATATCCAATGAGCAGTTCTTC.

This chain links TRBV4-1 with TRBJ2-5; 10 bases agree with TRBD1. Trimming cost V 1 base and J 1 base; bases outside gene matches: 6. Germline CDR1 reads MGHRA; CDR2 reads YSYEKL. This CDR3 has 17 residues. CDR3 protein: CASSQVLGQGRQETQYF. For the CDR3, the DNA is TGCGCCAGCAGCCAAGTCTTGGGACAGGGGCGCCAAGAGACCCAGTACTTC.

V usage is TRBV28 and J usage is TRBJ2-7, with TRBD1 matching 12 bases. V gave up 10 bases and J gave up 5 bases; unmatched junction bases: 9. CDR3 length: 14 amino acids. Germline CDR1 MDHEN, CDR2 SYDVKM. CDR3 bases: TGTGCCACTTTAGCCGGGACAGGGGGCGACGAGCAGTACTTC. It codes for CATLAGTGGDEQYF.

J is TRBJ1-1 and V is TRBV6-5; TRBD1 aligns across 9 bases. Trimming at V came to 6 bases and at J to 1 base, leaving 3 bases not matched to a gene. The CDR3 loop spans 14 amino acids. Germline values: CDR1 MNHEY, CDR2 SVGAGI. CDR3 coding DNA: TGTGCCAGCAGCCTGGGACAGGGGAACACTGAAGCTTTCTTT. Its protein product is CASSLGQGNTEAFF.

The sample holds one count of this clone. The chain is built from TRBV11-2 and TRBJ1-6; D uncertain. V shed 1 base and J shed 8 bases, with 12 bases lying between them. The CDR3 runs 15 residues. CDR1 and CDR2 (germline): SGHAT, FQNNGV. The CDR3 bases are TGTGCCAGCAGCTTAGTGGGAAACCCCGATTCACCCCTCCACTTT. Translating gives CASSLVGNPDSPLHF.

This chain joins TRBV7-6 and TRBJ2-7, with a tentative D call TRBD1 (6 bases). The CDR3 length is 15 residues. Germline V gene sequence: CDR1 SGHVS, CDR2 FNYEAQ. V was clipped by 5 bases and J by 4 bases, with 18 bases between them. This CDR3 reads CASSAITGYGYEQYF. DNA for the CDR3: TGTGCCAGCAGCGCTATAACAGGGTACGGATACGAGCAGTACTTC.

This chain connects TRBV7-9 to TRBJ2-7, with D perhaps matching TRBD1 or TRBD2 (5 bases each). Germline V gene lookup returns CDR1 SEHNR and CDR2 FQNEAQ (reference sequence). V was clipped by 5 bases and J by 2 bases, with 19 bases between them. This CDR3 has 16 residues. Written as DNA, the CDR3 is TGTGCCAGCAGCCACCGGGACCGCCGAAGCACCTACGAGCAGTACTTC. This gives the protein CASSHRDRRSTYEQYF.

The chain links TRBV9 to TRBJ1-4, with 7 positions matching TRBD1. CDR3 length equals 15 residues. Germline CDR1 and CDR2: SGDLS and YYNGEE. J was trimmed by 3 bases and V by 4 bases; bases with no gene match: 6. Here the CDR3 reads CASSPTGESNEKLFF. The CDR3 bases are TGTGCCAGCAGCCCCACAGGGGAGTCTAATGAAAAACTGTTTTTT.

J is TRBJ1-4 and V is TRBV6-5; D remains unclear. Trimming cost V 0 bases and J 8 bases, with 10 bases left between them. CDR1 is MNHEY, CDR2 SVGAGI, per germline. This CDR3 region has 14 residues. The CDR3 reads CASSYSGIEEKLFF. The DNA for the CDR3 is TGTGCCAGCAGTTACTCGGGTATAGAGGAAAAACTGTTTTTT.

This chain joins TRBV19 and TRBJ2-7; a weak D match, TRBD2 (6 bases). V was pared by 3 bases and J by 3 bases, with 12 bases between. The CDR3 spans 14 residues. The germline V gene encodes CDR1 LNHDA and CDR2 SQIVND (reference sequence). DNA for the CDR3: TGTGCCAGTAGTATGGATAGCGGATTCTACGAGCAGTACTTC. Protein product: CASSMDSGFYEQYF.

The CDR3 protein is CASSLTGVNEKLFF. The CDR3 bases are TGTGCCAGCAGCTTGACAGGGGTTAATGAAAAACTGTTTTTT. The V call is TRBV7-9, the J call TRBJ1-4, with 8 bases fitting TRBD1. The CDR3 has 14 amino acids. V trimming: 3 bases; J trimming: 4 bases; junction bases outside the gene matches: 1. Germline CDR1 is SEHNR and CDR2 is FQNEAQ (reference sequence).

The chain has TRBV5-1 and TRBJ1-1, with D maybe TRBD1 (5 bases). The V and J ends lost 7 bases and 0 bases respectively, with 13 bases between them. The CDR3 is 14 residues long. CDR1 and CDR2 (germline): SGHRS, YFSETQ. CDR3 coding DNA: TGCGCCAGCTCAGAGACAGACCTGAACACTGAAGCTTTCTTT. Its translation is CASSETDLNTEAFF. The whole variable domain, remainder taken from reference TRBV5-1 and TRBJ1-1, is KAGVTQTPRYLIKTRGQQVTLSCSPISGHRSVSWYQQTPGQGLQFLFEYFSETQRNKGNFPGRFSGRQFSNSRSEMNVSTLELGDSALYLCASSETDLNTEAFFGQGTRLTVV.

The chain carries TRBV2 and TRBJ2-1, with TRBD1 identical over 9 bases. In germline, CDR1 is SNHLY, CDR2 FYNNEI. Unmatched junction bases numbered 10, after V lost 5 bases and J lost 5 bases. CDR3 length: 16 residues. The CDR3 DNA follows: TGTGCCAGCAGTCACAAACAGGGGGCTCCTGACAATGAGCAGTTCTTC. Protein: CASSHKQGAPDNEQFF.

Worth noting for this clone: The limits of the CDR3 on the DNA are not certain, so only TCRdb's listed CDR3 is given. The J gene is TRBJ2-2, the V gene TRBV7-2; the table's D call, TRBD1, has no DNA check behind it. Germline-derived CDR1 and CDR2 are SGHTA and FQGNSA. The length of the CDR3 is 16 amino acids, counting both ends. CDR3 amino acids: CASSSYRAAAPGSCFF.

The V gene is TRBV28, the J gene TRBJ1-1; 7 nucleotides agree with TRBD1. The CDR3 is 13 amino acids. Germline CDR1 is MDHEN and CDR2 is SYDVKM. After removal of 5 bases from V and 7 bases from J, the junction contained 7 bases not matched to a gene. CDR3 nucleotides: TGTGCCAGCAGTGAAGGGGGCGCGGGTGAAGCTTTCTTT. It specifies CASSEGGAGEAFF.

CDR3 protein: CASSLDFLREGSYEQYF. The CDR3 DNA sequence: TGTGCCAGCAGCTTAGATTTTTTGCGGGAGGGCTCCTACGAGCAGTACTTC. The chain joins TRBV7-2 to TRBJ2-7; 9 nucleotides align to TRBD2. Losses at the gene ends were 1 base for V and 0 bases for J; bases not matched to a gene: 7. Germline V gene sequence: CDR1 SGHTA, CDR2 FQGNSA. CDR3 length: 17 residues. The whole variable domain, remainder taken from reference TRBV7-2 and TRBJ2-7, is GAGVSQSPSNKVTEKGKDVELRCDPISGHTALYWYRQSLGQGLEFLIYFQGNSAPDKSGLPSDRFSAERTGGSVSTLTIQRTQQEDSAVYLCASSLDFLREGSYEQYFGPGTRLTVT.

The rearrangement joins TRBV28 to TRBJ2-7, with TRBD2 as a possible D gene (6 bases). The CDR3 has 14 residues. Per germline, CDR1 MDHEN and CDR2 SYDVKM. Trimming took 4 bases from V and 7 from J, leaving 17 bases between them. The CDR3 nucleotides are TGTGCCAGCAGTTCGGGTGGCGGGGCCGAGGAGCAGTACTTC. Protein sequence: CASSSGGGAEEQYF.